Below, 18 T cell receptor beta chains from the same sample are listed, as sequenced in a study of CD8+CD57+ T cells in acquired aplastic anemia. Genomic DNA provided the template from which TCR beta VDJ and CDR3 profiles were obtained. TCRdb recomputed calls from the reads with MiXCR, one row per CDR3 protein. The sample has over 150,000 distinct CDR3 sequences, about 48% seen once. The sequenced patients had an expansion of CD8+CD57+ cells seen by flow cytometry. The source material was sorted CD4+, CD8+, or CD8+CD57+ T cells (not recorded which) from PBMCs. These receptors came from a human donor with aplastic anemia.

The chain combines TRBV2 with TRBJ2-5; tentatively, D is TRBD1 (6 bases). Trimming shortened V by 8 bases and J by 4 bases, and 14 bases separated the two germline ends. Per the germline V gene, CDR1 is SNHLY and CDR2 is FYNNEI. CDR3 length: 13 amino acids. The CDR3 spells CASSQGSRETQYF. The CDR3 nucleotides are TGTGCCAGCTCTCAGGGGAGTCGAGAGACCCAGTACTTC. Together with reference TRBV2 and TRBJ2-5, the CDR3 gives the full variable domain: EPEVTQTPSHQVTQMGQEVILRCVPISNHLYFYWYRQILGQKVEFLVSFYNNEISEKSEIFDDQFSVERPDGSNFTLKIRSTKLEDSAMYFCASSQGSRETQYFGPGTRLLVL.

The V gene is TRBV5-1, the J gene TRBJ1-1, with TRBD1 identical over 7 bases. The V gene's germline CDR1 is SGHRS and CDR2 YFSETQ. This CDR3 comprises 16 residues. V was clipped by 0 bases and J by 3 bases; unmatched bases: 8. DNA of the CDR3: TGCGCCAGCAGCTTGGACGGGACAGCAGACTACACTGAAGCTTTCTTT. This gives the protein CASSLDGTADYTEAFF.

The chain uses TRBV10-3 and TRBJ1-5; D is unresolved. V lost 3 bases and J 1 base, leaving 7 bases between the germline ends. The germline CDR1 and CDR2 sequences are ENHRY and SYGVKD. The CDR3 runs to 14 residues. The CDR3 reads CAISEGSSNQPQHF. Here the CDR3 DNA reads TGTGCCATCAGTGAAGGGTCCAGCAATCAGCCCCAGCATTTT.

The chain uses TRBV9 and TRBJ1-2; the D gene is possibly TRBD1 (5 bases). The CDR3 loop spans 14 amino acids. Germline lookup yields CDR1 SGDLS and CDR2 YYNGEE. V lost 4 bases and J lost 2, with 12 bases in between. The chain's CDR3 is CASSLTTANYGYTF. The CDR3 DNA reads TGTGCCAGCAGCTTAACGACAGCCAACTATGGCTACACCTTC.

Comment on this clonotype: Mismatch with germline at one junction end may stem from a read error. The rearrangement uses TRBV7-7 and TRBJ2-5; D gene unclear. This CDR3 comprises 15 residues. In germline, CDR1 is SSHAT, CDR2 FNYEAQ (reference sequence). CDR3 sequence: CASSLEFGVLGTQYF. The DNA of the CDR3 is TGTGCTAGCAGCTTAGAATTTGGAGTCTTAGGGACCCAGTACTTC.

This clonotype was picked up many times. The chain is built from TRBV6-1 and TRBJ2-3, with TRBD1 matching 8 bases. CDR3 length equals 13 residues. V lost 6 bases and J lost 5; bases outside the gene matches: 4. Germline CDR1 and CDR2: MNHNS and SASEGT. CDR3 sequence reads: CASSGTGEDTQYF. Here the CDR3 DNA reads TGTGCCAGCAGCGGGACAGGCGAAGATACGCAGTATTTT.

The gene calls are TRBV19 and TRBJ1-1; D uncertain. Trimming took off 1 base at V and 4 bases at J, with 7 bases between the two ends. CDR3 length: 13 residues. Germline V lookup: CDR1 LNHDA, CDR2 SQIVND (reference sequence). Here the CDR3 reads CASSIGAGTEAFF. The CDR3 DNA reads TGTGCCAGTAGTATAGGGGCAGGCACTGAAGCTTTCTTT.

There are many counts of this clonotype. The CDR3 reads CASSHRDPWGVAFF. CDR3 DNA: TGTGCCAGCAGCCATCGGGACCCTTGGGGCGTAGCTTTCTTT. V and J are TRBV5-8 and TRBJ1-1; tentatively, D is TRBD1 (5 bases). From germline, CDR1 is SGHTS and CDR2 YDEGEE. Trimming took 4 bases from V and 10 from J, leaving 20 bases between them. The CDR3 spans 14 residues.

The chain uses TRBV2 and TRBJ2-3; 9 bases match TRBD2. Germline V lookup: CDR1 SNHLY, CDR2 FYNNEI. There are 15 residues in the CDR3. V was clipped by 6 bases and J by 2 bases; unmatched bases: 6. The CDR3 loop is CASRGGLAYTDTQYF. In DNA form, the CDR3 reads TGTGCCAGCAGGGGGGGACTAGCCTACACAGATACGCAGTATTTT.

The gene calls are TRBV9 and TRBJ1-1; D gene ambiguous. The germline CDR1 and CDR2 sequences are SGDLS and YYNGEE. The CDR3 spans 15 residues. Trimming took off 0 bases at V and 1 base at J, with 10 bases between the two ends. The CDR3, as DNA: TGTGCCAGCAGCGTAGGCGTAGGGCAGAACACTGAAGCTTTCTTT. Protein product: CASSVGVGQNTEAFF.

The rearrangement joins TRBV25-1 to TRBJ2-1; no clear D gene. The CDR3 extends over 13 amino acids. Trimming removed 7 bases from V and 10 bases from J, with 17 bases in between. Per germline, CDR1 MGHDK and CDR2 SYGVNS. Here the CDR3 DNA reads TGTGCCAGCATCGAAGTGGGGTCCTACGAGCAGTTCTTC. Its translation: CASIEVGSYEQFF.

This clonotype has at least ten counts. The chain's CDR3 is CASSLAGNTEAFF. The DNA of the CDR3 is TGCGCCAGCAGCTTGGCGGGGAACACTGAAGCTTTCTTT. This chain joins TRBV5-1 and TRBJ1-1; D uncertain. V was cut by 0 bases and J by 1 base, with 4 bases left in between. Germline CDR1 is SGHRS and CDR2 is YFSETQ. The CDR3 length is 13 residues. The complete variable domain, with remaining parts taken from reference TRBV5-1 and TRBJ1-1, reads KAGVTQTPRYLIKTRGQQVTLSCSPISGHRSVSWYQQTPGQGLQFLFEYFSETQRNKGNFPGRFSGRQFSNSRSEMNVSTLELGDSALYLCASSLAGNTEAFFGQGTRLTVV.

This clonotype was recorded a few times. The rearrangement joins TRBV27 to TRBJ2-7; 8 nucleotides match TRBD2. The V gene's germline CDR1 is MNHEY and CDR2 SMNVEV (reference sequence). Germline trimming cut 1 base from V and 5 bases from J; bases unmatched to any gene: 7. The CDR3 covers 15 residues. The CDR3, as DNA: TGTGCCAGCAGTTTATGGCTAGCGGGCGAAAACGAGCAGTACTTC. It specifies CASSLWLAGENEQYF.

In its sample, this clonotype was seen many times. The V and J genes are TRBV7-8 and TRBJ2-3; D might be TRBD1 or TRBD2, each matching 5 bases. The germline CDR1 and CDR2 sequences are SGHVS and FQNEAQ. Trimming took off 4 bases at V and 0 bases at J, with 14 bases between the two ends. The CDR3 consists of 16 residues. CDR3 nucleotides: TGTGCCAGCAGCTCCGGGGCGACGATTAGCACAGATACGCAGTATTTT. This sequence encodes CASSSGATISTDTQYF.

The rearrangement uses TRBV5-1 and TRBJ2-1; perhaps TRBD2 as D (6 bases). V gave up 0 bases and J gave up 0 bases, with 7 bases separating them. Looked up from germline, CDR1 is SGHRS and CDR2 is YFSETQ. The CDR3 sequence is 15 residues long. The CDR3 loop is CASSLETSSYNEQFF. The CDR3 nucleotides are TGCGCCAGCAGCTTGGAGACTAGCTCCTACAATGAGCAGTTCTTC. Looking up the rest from reference TRBV5-1 and TRBJ2-1 gives the full variable domain: KAGVTQTPRYLIKTRGQQVTLSCSPISGHRSVSWYQQTPGQGLQFLFEYFSETQRNKGNFPGRFSGRQFSNSRSEMNVSTLELGDSALYLCASSLETSSYNEQFFGPGTRLTVL.

CDR3 sequence: CSVAVSSTEAFF. Written as DNA, the CDR3 is TGCAGCGTTGCCGTCTCGAGCACTGAAGCTTTCTTT. The genes are TRBV29-1 and TRBJ1-1, with D hard to call. The length of the CDR3 is 12 residues. CDR1 is SQVTM and CDR2 is ANQGSEA in the germline V gene. Trimming removed 4 bases from V and 4 bases from J, with 10 bases in between.

The rearrangement joins TRBV20-1 to TRBJ2-7, with 13 bases that match TRBD2. The CDR3 covers 16 residues. V shed 5 bases, J shed 0 bases, and the junction held 7 bases outside the gene matches. Germline CDR1 and CDR2: DFQATT and SNEGSKA (reference sequence). The CDR3 DNA follows: TGCAGTGCTGCGGAGACTAGCGGGAGGTCCTCCTACGAGCAGTACTTC. Translated: CSAAETSGRSSYEQYF.

This clonotype was detected ten times or more. The chain carries TRBV6-5 and TRBJ2-3; 7 positions match TRBD2. CDR1 and CDR2 from the germline V gene are MNHEY and SVGAGI. V was pared by 2 bases and J by 0 bases, with 2 bases of the junction left unmatched. This CDR3 comprises 15 residues. The CDR3 nucleotides read TGTGCCAGCAGTTACGGCGGGGGAAGCACAGATACGCAGTATTTT. The encoded protein is CASSYGGGSTDTQYF.